This T cell receptor beta chain was identified in a study of CD8 T cells in Susac syndrome. Whole-study findings and limits: Clonal expansion did not appear in Susac syndrome CD4+ T cell repertoires. The study admitted that it had a relatively small number of individuals in its TCR sequencing and HLA analysis.

Random hexamers served to reverse transcribe roughly 0.45 to 1 ug RNA. In TCRdb, the immunoSEQ multiplex PCR reads were re-called with MiXCR into one record per CDR3 protein. The data show around 170,000 distinct CDR3 sequences, around 96% seen once. Concerning this clonotype itself: Its target is unknown.

The V segment lost 3 bases and the J segment 6 bases; nucleotides outside the gene matches: 5. This CDR3 is 15 amino acids long. Germline CDR1 reads SGHTA; CDR2 reads FQGNSA. The clonotype comes from a human donor with Susac syndrome. The sequenced sample consisted of CD4+ T cells from PBMCs. The chain joins TRBV7-2 to TRBJ2-1; 10 nucleotides agree with TRBD2. The CDR3 here is CASSFLTSGFNEQFF. The CDR3 coding sequence is TGTGCCAGCAGCTTCCTGACTAGCGGGTTCAATGAGCAGTTCTTC.